This T cell receptor (beta chain) was identified during a study of blood T cell repertoires in COVID-19. Assignments of participants to cohorts depended upon their own reported clinical history. Authors' analysis steps: Amplification with reference gene primers provided the estimates of nucleated cell counts. Data came from immunoSEQ multiplex PCR; TCRdb stores just in-frame clones and leaves some out. D and trimming were read from the DNA, whereas the V and J calls and clone size are those reported in that table. The sample shows roughly 250,000 clones, roughly 90% of them seen only once. Trimming took 5 bases from V and 5 from J, leaving 13 bases between them. Germline CDR1 is SEHNR and CDR2 is FQNEAQ (reference sequence). CDR3 length: 14 residues.

The J gene is TRBJ2-1, the V gene TRBV7-9, with D possibly TRBD1 on 6 matching bases. Sequences were obtained from PBMCs or T cells enriched from blood (not recorded which). This clonotype originated in a woman between 25 and 40 years old with acute COVID-19. The CDR3 sequence is CASSPTQGNNEQFF. Here the CDR3 DNA reads TGTGCCAGCAGCCCCACACAGGGCAACAATGAGCAGTTCTTC.